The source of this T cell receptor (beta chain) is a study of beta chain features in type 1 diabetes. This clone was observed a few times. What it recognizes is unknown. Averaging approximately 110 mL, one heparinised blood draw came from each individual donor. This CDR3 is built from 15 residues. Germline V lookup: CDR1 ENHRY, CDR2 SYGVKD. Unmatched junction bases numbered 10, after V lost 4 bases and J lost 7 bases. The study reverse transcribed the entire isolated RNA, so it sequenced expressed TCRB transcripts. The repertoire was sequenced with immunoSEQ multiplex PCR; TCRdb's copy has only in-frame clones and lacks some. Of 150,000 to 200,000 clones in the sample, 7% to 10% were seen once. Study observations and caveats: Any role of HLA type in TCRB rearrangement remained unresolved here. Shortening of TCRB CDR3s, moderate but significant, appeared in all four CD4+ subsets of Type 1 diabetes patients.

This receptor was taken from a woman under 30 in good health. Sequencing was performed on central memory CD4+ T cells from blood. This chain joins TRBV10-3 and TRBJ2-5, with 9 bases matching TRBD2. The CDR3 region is CAISGSSGAEGTQYF. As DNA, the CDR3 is TGTGCCATCAGTGGCTCTAGCGGGGCGGAAGGGACCCAGTACTTC.